This entry lists 15 T cell receptor beta chains sequenced from one sample in a study of Graves' ophthalmopathy and Graves' hyperthyroidism. RNA transcripts yielded amplified TCR beta CDR3 regions. An opening RT-PCR round employed HTBI primers and preceded a second-round multiplex PCR. TCRdb independently ran MiXCR on the multiplex PCR reads; one entry per CDR3 protein. The repertoire holds approximately 480,000 distinct CDR3 sequences, with roughly 14% as singletons. The sample comprised blood. Receptors were obtained from a woman under 40 with Graves' ophthalmopathy.

To note about this clonotype: A much larger clone is a single base away; this may be a read error. The chain links TRBV6-1 to TRBJ2-7; D is uncertain. The CDR3 spans 14 residues. Germline CDR1 MNHNS, CDR2 SASEGT. The CDR3 region is CASSDRRNSYDQYF. The CDR3 region has the DNA TGTGCCAGCAGTGACAGGCGAAACTCCTACGATCAGTACTTC.

The table lists this clonotype with many counts. This chain links TRBV19 with TRBJ1-1; 11 positions match TRBD1. This CDR3 has 14 residues. Germline CDR1 and CDR2: LNHDA and SQIVND (reference sequence). The ends lost 6 bases at V and 4 bases at J; junction bases unmatched: 4. CDR3 coding DNA: TGTGCCAGTAGCGGGGGGACAGGGGGCACTGAAGCTTTCTTT. Translated: CASSGGTGGTEAFF.

This clonotype was seen repeatedly, ten times or more. This chain connects TRBV7-9 to TRBJ2-7; D is ambiguous. Germline assignment: CDR1 SEHNR and CDR2 FQNEAQ (reference sequence). CDR3 length: 11 amino acids. V was shortened by 6 bases and J by 7 bases, with 10 bases between the two germline ends. CDR3 nucleotide sequence: TGTGCCAGCAGAAAGGGTGTTGAGCAGTACTTC. Amino acid sequence: CASRKGVEQYF.

Details on this clonotype: The junction differs from germline at one of its ends, possibly a read error. The J gene is TRBJ1-2, the V gene TRBV9, with TRBD1 identical over 7 bases. This CDR3 is built from 13 residues. In germline, CDR1 is SGDLS, CDR2 YYNGEE. The CDR3 region has the DNA TGTGCCAGCACCCACCTCGACGGAGGGGGCTACATCTTC. This encodes CASTHLDGGGYIF.

This clonotype was picked up a small number of times. The rearrangement joins TRBV2 to TRBJ1-1; no clear D. The CDR3 has 13 amino acids. The V gene's germline CDR1 is SNHLY and CDR2 FYNNEI. The V gene lost 2 bases and the J gene lost 4 bases, with 8 bases spanning the gap. CDR3: CASSELKSTEAFF. CDR3 nucleotide sequence: TGTGCCAGCAGTGAATTGAAGTCCACTGAAGCTTTCTTT.

The chain is built from TRBV20-1 and TRBJ1-1; no clear D gene. Trimming shortened V by 3 bases and J by 5 bases, and 7 bases separated the two germline ends. Germline CDR1 DFQATT, CDR2 SNEGSKA (reference sequence). The CDR3 has 11 residues. This CDR3 reads CSARATTEAFF. DNA for the CDR3: TGCAGTGCTAGGGCGACGACTGAAGCTTTCTTT.

This clonotype was observed many times. Written as DNA, the CDR3 is TGTGCCAGCAGCCCAGGACCTCAGGGTAGGAAGCCCCAGCATTTT. Its protein product is CASSPGPQGRKPQHF. The V gene is TRBV6-1, the J gene TRBJ1-5; a weak D match, TRBD1 (5 bases). The ends were cut back, 6 bases at V and 8 bases at J, with 20 bases in the middle. The CDR3 loop spans 15 amino acids. Germline CDR1 and CDR2: MNHNS and SASEGT.

This clonotype has only a few counts. The CDR3 here is CASSFAVDEQFF. The CDR3, as DNA: TGTGCCAGCAGTTTTGCAGTCGATGAGCAGTTCTTC. J is TRBJ2-1 and V is TRBV12-3 or TRBV12-4, with unresolved D. The ends were cut back, 3 bases at V and 8 bases at J, with 8 bases in the middle. The CDR3 covers 12 residues.

This clonotype came up many times. The chain recombines TRBV19 with TRBJ2-4; 10 nucleotides match TRBD1. Germline V gives CDR1 LNHDA, CDR2 SQIVND (reference sequence). The CDR3 is made up of 16 amino acids. The V gene end was trimmed by 5 bases and the J gene end by 1 base; junction bases not matched to a gene: 5. The CDR3: CASSPGGQGAKNIQYF. CDR3 DNA sequence: TGTGCCAGTAGTCCCGGGGGACAGGGGGCCAAAAACATTCAGTACTTC.

This clonotype was seen a handful of times. The chain joins TRBV28 to TRBJ2-3, with D tentatively TRBD2 (5 bases). In germline, CDR1 is MDHEN, CDR2 SYDVKM. CDR3 length: 12 amino acids. V shed 1 base and J shed 9 bases, with 8 bases lying between them. In DNA form, the CDR3 reads TGTGCCAGCAGTTTATATCCTAGCACGCAGTATTTT. It yields the protein CASSLYPSTQYF. Full variable domain (missing parts from reference TRBV28 and TRBJ2-3): DVKVTQSSRYLVKRTGEKVFLECVQDMDHENMFWYRQDPGLGLRLIYFSYDVKMKEKGDIPEGYSVSREKKERFSLILESASTNQTSMYLCASSLYPSTQYFGPGTRLTVL.

The table lists this clonotype with a count of one. This chain connects TRBV6-1 to TRBJ2-7; the D gene is possibly TRBD2 (5 bases). Germline CDR1 and CDR2: MNHNS and SASEGT. The V end was cut by 6 bases, the J end by 0 bases, with 12 bases between. The CDR3 runs to 14 residues. Here the CDR3 reads CASRRSRGSYEQYF. Written as DNA, the CDR3 is TGTGCCAGCAGACGCTCCCGGGGCTCCTACGAGCAGTACTTC.

In its sample, this clonotype was seen many times. The V gene is TRBV10-3, the J gene TRBJ2-5, with D perhaps being TRBD1 or TRBD2 (5 bases each). This CDR3 has 13 amino acids. Trimming shortened V by 4 bases and J by 8 bases, and 14 bases separated the two germline ends. Germline-derived CDR1 and CDR2 are ENHRY and SYGVKD. The CDR3 DNA is TGTGCCATCAGTGTTTCCAGGGACGGCACCCAGTACTTC. Its translation is CAISVSRDGTQYF.

This clonotype was picked up many times. The chain carries TRBV10-3 and TRBJ2-7; 7 bases line up with TRBD1. The CDR3 runs 13 residues. Germline loops: CDR1 ENHRY, CDR2 SYGVKD. The V and J ends lost 6 bases and 1 base, in that order; junction bases with no gene match: 3. The DNA of the CDR3 is TGTGCCATCAGGGGGACAGCTTCCTACGAGCAGTACTTC. Its protein is CAIRGTASYEQYF.

This clonotype was seen many times. V gene TRBV7-2 combines with J gene TRBJ2-2; D is ambiguous. The V end lost 4 bases, the J end lost 8 bases, and 8 bases lay between the germline ends. This CDR3 contains 12 residues. Germline V gene data show CDR1 as SGHTA and CDR2 as FQGNSA. The DNA for the CDR3 is TGTGCCAGCAGCTACCTTGGGGGGGAGCTGTTTTTT. Encoded protein: CASSYLGGELFF.

At least ten counts were recorded for this clonotype. This chain links TRBV12-3 or TRBV12-4 with TRBJ2-7; possible D gene TRBD2, 5 bases. The CDR3 is 12 residues long. The germline V and J ends were trimmed by 6 bases and 5 bases, with 11 bases remaining between them. The CDR3 DNA is TGTGCCAGCAGGACCGGGATCGACGAGCAGTACTTC. This codes for CASRTGIDEQYF.